This T cell receptor (beta chain) was documented in a study of blood T cells in healthy people across ages. Many counts were recorded for this clonotype. As yet, its antigen is unknown. Study-level points and caveats: Diversity was estimated from one million T cells, and these estimates were considered underestimates.

A second about 6 to 12 cycle PCR used barcoded and J-beta primers. Template switching added a 12-random-nucleotide identifier to every cDNA molecule. TCRdb itself ran the 5' RACE reads through MiXCR, one entry per CDR3 protein. Of around 1.7 million distinct CDR3 sequences listed, under 30% were seen once; the top ten hold around 7.7%. The CDR3 consists of 14 residues. Germline lookup yields CDR1 SSHAT and CDR2 FNYEAQ (reference sequence). V was shortened by 5 bases and J by 5 bases, with 15 bases between the two germline ends. The source of this sequence is a woman aged 25 to 39 in good health. The genes are TRBV7-7 and TRBJ2-5; possible D gene TRBD1, 5 bases. The sample taken for sequencing was blood. The CDR3 spells CASSPRTGAETQYF. DNA for the CDR3: TGTGCCAGCAGCCCCCGTACAGGTGCGGAGACCCAGTACTTC.